Shown below are 18 T cell receptor beta chains from a single sample sequenced in a study of shared clonotypes between healthy human individuals. Terminally differentiated effector memory CD45RA+ cells were excluded from the naive CD8 cells, which were CD45RO-negative and positively selected for CCR7. Method: immunoSEQ multiplex PCR; TCRdb's copy keeps in-frame clones and lacks some. The profile covers about 2.2 million clones, with just over 90% appearing a single time and more than 1.5% taken by the ten largest. Input material: naive CD8+ T cells from PBMCs. These receptors were obtained from a man aged 18 to 35 in good health. Some clones in this sample may be carry-over from other donors' samples.

The chain couples TRBV30 to TRBJ2-2; D is tentatively TRBD1 or TRBD2 (5 bases each). V was pared by 3 bases and J by 6 bases, with 14 bases between. This CDR3 has 14 residues. CDR1 is GTSNPN, CDR2 SVGIG, per germline (reference sequence). The CDR3 loop reads CAWRAGMGAGELFF. CDR3 coding DNA: TGTGCCTGGAGGGCAGGAATGGGGGCCGGGGAGCTGTTTTTT.

The chain is built from TRBV5-5 and TRBJ2-1, with TRBD2 matching over 7 bases. V was clipped by 2 bases and J by 8 bases; unmatched bases: 7. Germline V gives CDR1 SGHKS, CDR2 YYEKEE (reference sequence). The CDR3 is 14 amino acids. The CDR3 DNA reads TGTGCCAGCAGCTTCGGCGGGAGTGACGATGAGCAGTTCTTC. This translates into CASSFGGSDDEQFF.

V and J are TRBV27 and TRBJ2-1; the D call may be TRBD1 or TRBD2 (6 bases each). The CDR3 has 16 residues. Germline V gene lookup returns CDR1 MNHEY and CDR2 SMNVEV (reference sequence). V lost 6 bases and J lost 4, with 19 bases in between. This CDR3 reads CASSPGGGRDYNEQFF. The DNA of the CDR3 is TGTGCCAGCAGCCCAGGTGGGGGGCGAGATTACAATGAGCAGTTCTTC.

The J gene is TRBJ2-2, the V gene TRBV9; perhaps TRBD2 as D (5 bases). The germline V gene encodes CDR1 SGDLS and CDR2 YYNGEE. This CDR3 comprises 16 residues. V lost 2 bases and J 6 bases, leaving 17 bases between the germline ends. CDR3 in DNA: TGTGCCAGCAGCGTCAACAAGGAGGTTCGGGCCGGGGAGCTGTTTTTT. Its protein is CASSVNKEVRAGELFF.

Notes on this clone: The same CDR3 arises from other DNA sequences in this sample as well. The chain links TRBV9 to TRBJ2-7; possibly TRBD1 or TRBD2 for D (5 bases each). Germline CDR1 reads SGDLS; CDR2 reads YYNGEE. The CDR3 is made up of 14 amino acids. Trimming left V 4 bases short and J 2 bases short, with 13 bases between. The CDR3 DNA reads TGTGCCAGCAGCCCCCGGGACGGGCCCTACGAGCAGTACTTC. Translating gives CASSPRDGPYEQYF. Complete variable domain (other parts from reference TRBV9 and TRBJ2-7): DSGVTQTPKHLITATGQRVTLRCSPRSGDLSVYWYQQSLDQGLQFLIQYYNGEERAKGNILERFSAQQFPDLHSELNLSSLELGDSALYFCASSPRDGPYEQYFGPGTRLTVT.

A word on this clone: One end of the junction varies from germline; a read error may be responsible. The chain employs TRBV7-9 and TRBJ1-1, with a weak D call TRBD1 (6 bases). This CDR3 is built from 14 residues. Germline CDR1 reads SEHNR; CDR2 reads FQNEAQ (reference sequence). The chain's CDR3 is CALRRGGANTKAFF. CDR3 sequence (DNA): TGTGCCCTCCGGCGCGGGGGGGCAAACACTAAAGCTTTCTTT.

This chain uses TRBV19 with TRBJ1-5; a possible D gene is TRBD1 (5 bases). The CDR3 has 16 amino acids. CDR1 is LNHDA and CDR2 is SQIVND in the germline V gene (reference sequence). Trimming pared 3 bases from V and 5 bases from J, leaving 17 bases between. Here the CDR3 reads CASSIQKGRWDQPQHF. CDR3 DNA sequence: TGTGCCAGTAGTATTCAAAAGGGGCGATGGGATCAGCCCCAGCATTTT.

The chain links TRBV7-9 to TRBJ2-6; 10 bases fit TRBD1. This CDR3 is built from 17 residues. Losses at the gene ends were 4 bases for V and 1 base for J; bases not matched to a gene: 4. Germline CDR1 SEHNR, CDR2 FQNEAQ (reference sequence). The CDR3 region has the DNA TGTGCCAGCAGCTCGAGGACAGGGGGATCTGGGGCCAACGTCCTGACTTTC. Protein sequence: CASSSRTGGSGANVLTF.

As DNA, the CDR3 is TGTGCCAGCAGCTTAGACAGTCTATATGGCTACACCTTC. Translated: CASSLDSLYGYTF. This chain connects TRBV9 to TRBJ1-2; the D gene is possibly TRBD1 (5 bases). CDR3 size: 13 residues. The germline V gene has CDR1 SGDLS and CDR2 YYNGEE. V gave up 4 bases and J gave up 5 bases, with 12 bases separating them.

The chain carries TRBV5-4 and TRBJ2-2, with TRBD2 as a possible D gene (5 bases). Germline V gene sequence: CDR1 SGHNT, CDR2 YYREEE (reference sequence). The CDR3 runs to 13 residues. V lost 4 bases, J lost 7 bases, and 11 bases lay in between. DNA for the CDR3: TGTGCCAGCAGCGCGAGCGGAAGCGGGGAGCTGTTTTTT. It specifies CASSASGSGELFF.

Regarding this clone: This sample includes further DNA sequences coding for the same CDR3. This chain uses TRBV27 with TRBJ1-2; no clear D. Trimming stripped 2 bases from V and 0 bases from J, with 4 bases between. Looked up from germline, CDR1 is MNHEY and CDR2 is SMNVEV (reference sequence). This CDR3 contains 13 residues. CDR3 nucleotide sequence: TGTGCCAGCAGTTTAGTTCCTAACTATGGCTACACCTTC. As protein: CASSLVPNYGYTF.

A note on this clone: The sample has other DNA sequences that encode this CDR3 too. J is TRBJ2-7 and V is TRBV27; 8 bases align to TRBD1. The CDR3 runs to 14 residues. The V and J ends lost 4 bases and 3 bases, in that order; junction bases with no gene match: 5. Germline V CDR1 and CDR2: MNHEY, SMNVEV (reference sequence). CDR3 residues: CASSSGTGFYEQYF. The CDR3 DNA is TGTGCCAGCAGTTCCGGGACAGGTTTCTACGAGCAGTACTTC.

This chain connects TRBV5-6 to TRBJ1-2, with TRBD1 as a possible D gene (6 bases). V dropped 2 bases and J dropped 2 bases, with 10 bases sitting between them. This CDR3 is 14 amino acids long. Germline CDR1 is SGHDT and CDR2 is YYEEEE. This chain's CDR3 is CASSFGTPNYGYTF. CDR3 coding DNA: TGTGCCAGCAGCTTCGGGACACCAAACTATGGCTACACCTTC.

This clone was observed a handful of times. The chain carries TRBV14 and TRBJ1-5; D is undetermined. The CDR3 has 13 residues. V was pared by 2 bases and J by 6 bases, with 8 bases between. Germline CDR1 SGHDN, CDR2 FVKESK. CDR3 sequence (DNA): TGTGCCAGCAGCCAAAGTAAAGGTCAGCCCCAGCATTTT. Amino acids: CASSQSKGQPQHF.

The V call is TRBV28, the J call TRBJ1-1; D is perhaps TRBD1 (5 bases). The V end lost 7 bases, the J end lost 1 base, and 19 bases lay between the germline ends. Germline CDR1 MDHEN, CDR2 SYDVKM. This CDR3 has 16 amino acids. The CDR3 loop is CASNSWLGQKNTEAFF. CDR3 bases: TGTGCCAGCAATTCTTGGTTGGGGCAGAAGAACACTGAAGCTTTCTTT.

The chain uses TRBV27 and TRBJ2-7; possible D gene TRBD2, 5 bases. The length of the CDR3 is 15 residues. Germline CDR1 MNHEY, CDR2 SMNVEV (reference sequence). Trimming took 8 bases from V and 1 from J, leaving 18 bases between them. The CDR3 here is CASRNSGIWSYEQYF. CDR3 coding DNA: TGTGCCAGCCGTAATTCCGGGATCTGGTCCTACGAGCAGTACTTC.

This clone was observed once. The rearrangement joins TRBV27 to TRBJ2-7, with 10 bases identical to TRBD2. The CDR3 has 15 amino acids. V dropped 0 bases and J dropped 6; count of bases not matched to a gene: 5. Germline V gives CDR1 MNHEY, CDR2 SMNVEV (reference sequence). CDR3 DNA sequence: TGTGCCAGCAGTTTATCTCCGGGACTAGCGACCGAGCAGTACTTC. Translation: CASSLSPGLATEQYF.

CDR3 in amino acids: CASSLVAGASYEQYF. For the CDR3, the DNA is TGTGCCAGCAGCTTGGTCGCGGGAGCGTCCTACGAGCAGTACTTC. The chain has TRBV5-4 and TRBJ2-7; TRBD2 matches 7 bases. CDR1 SGHNT and CDR2 YYREEE come from the germline V gene (reference sequence). J gave up 1 base and V 0 bases, and 4 bases lay outside the gene matches. The CDR3 runs 15 residues. The full variable domain, rest sourced from reference TRBV5-4 and TRBJ2-7, is ETGVTQSPTHLIKTRGQQVTLRCSSQSGHNTVSWYQQALGQGPQFIFQYYREEENGRGNFPPRFSGLQFPNYSSELNVNALELDDSALYLCASSLVAGASYEQYFGPGTRLTVT.